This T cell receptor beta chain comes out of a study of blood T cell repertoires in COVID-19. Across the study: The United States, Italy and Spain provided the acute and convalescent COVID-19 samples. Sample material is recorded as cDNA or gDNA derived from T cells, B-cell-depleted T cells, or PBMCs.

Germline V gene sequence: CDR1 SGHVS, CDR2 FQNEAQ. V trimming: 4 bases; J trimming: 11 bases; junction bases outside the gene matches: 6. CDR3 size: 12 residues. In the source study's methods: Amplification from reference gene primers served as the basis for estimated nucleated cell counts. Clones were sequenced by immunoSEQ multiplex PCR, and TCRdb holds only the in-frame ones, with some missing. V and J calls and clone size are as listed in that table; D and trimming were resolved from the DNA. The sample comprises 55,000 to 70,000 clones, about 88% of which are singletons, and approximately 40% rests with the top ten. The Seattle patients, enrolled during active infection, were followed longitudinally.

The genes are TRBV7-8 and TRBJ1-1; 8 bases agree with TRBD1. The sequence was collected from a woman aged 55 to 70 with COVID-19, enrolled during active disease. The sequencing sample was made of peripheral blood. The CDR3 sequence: CASSSQGAAAFF. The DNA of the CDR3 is TGTGCCAGCAGCTCCCAGGGGGCGGCTGCTTTCTTT.